This TCR beta chain was captured by sequencing in a study of T cell repertoires in cytomegalovirus infection. Study-level background: Indicated by public TCR beta signatures were CMV infection and matching HLA type. Study outcomes and limitations: People with CMV and the relevant HLA were identified by cumulative public TCR beta family frequency. Ex vivo, HLA-C-restricted CMV-specific TCR beta clonotypes prevailed over the rest of the response.

This clonotype was seen ten or more times. The antigen is undetermined. TCRdb re-called the reads with MiXCR, one entry per CDR3 protein. The sample contains some 200,000 distinct CDR3 sequences, nearly 9.5% of which appear only once. This CDR3 is built from 13 residues. V trimming: 5 bases; J trimming: 7 bases; junction bases outside the gene matches: 5. CDR1 SGHVS and CDR2 FQNEAQ come from the germline V gene. The source of this sequence is a human donor in good health (CMV status not recorded). Some clones in this sample may be carry-over from other donors' samples. V and J are TRBV7-8 and TRBJ2-1, with 7 bases aligning to TRBD1. The specimen was PBMCs. The CDR3 loop reads CASSTDRANEQFF. The CDR3 DNA reads as TGTGCCAGCAGCACCGACAGGGCGAATGAGCAGTTCTTC.